Below are 23 T cell receptor beta chains sequenced from a single sample in a study of patients and donors after allogeneic stem cell transplantation (dated by TCRdb to 2020 to 2021). Library prep was done by RT-PCR. Sequencing used a NextSeq 550. TCRdb ran its own pipeline on the public reads, namely fastp trimming at Q25 and MiXCR clone calling, and kept in-frame beta chains. Here each entry gathers all rows of one CDR3 protein and keeps the most common genes and DNA. Counted in this sample were approximately 9,000 distinct CDR3 sequences; approximately 4.2% of them appeared once. Clones ranked in the top ten supply about 20% of the sample. Sequencing input: blood, either unsorted or a sorted T cell fraction (not recorded which). The receptors here all came from a human donor who was either an allogeneic HSCT recipient or a stem cell or donor lymphocyte infusion donor (not recorded which). It is not recorded whose cells these are; they may come from a transplant donor.

The V and J genes are TRBV18 and TRBJ2-7; 8 bases match TRBD2. This CDR3 is built from 17 residues. Germline V gene lookup returns CDR1 KGHSH and CDR2 LQKENI. J gave up 3 bases and V 1 base, and 11 bases lay outside the gene matches. The CDR3 nucleotides are TGTGCCAGCTCACCACTTAGTAGCGGGACGCAACACTACGAGCAGTACTTC. Amino acids: CASSPLSSGTQHYEQYF.

This clonotype occurred many times. The rearrangement links TRBV20-1 to TRBJ1-1; D not certain. The germline V gene has CDR1 DFQATT and CDR2 SNEGSKA (reference sequence). The CDR3 is 14 amino acids. The V end lost 1 base, the J end lost 1 base, and 10 bases lay between the germline ends. This CDR3 reads CSARVASSNTEAFF. Written as DNA, the CDR3 is TGCAGTGCTAGAGTAGCCAGTTCGAACACTGAAGCTTTCTTT.

This clonotype was seen at least ten times. The J gene is TRBJ2-1, the V gene TRBV20-1; D is possibly TRBD1 or TRBD2 (7 bases each). With 7 bases removed from V and 7 bases from J, the gap between germline ends came to 17 bases. Germline V gives CDR1 DFQATT, CDR2 SNEGSKA (reference sequence). CDR3 length equals 13 residues. CDR3: CSGGRQGGNEQFF. The CDR3 DNA is TGCAGTGGAGGTCGGCAGGGGGGGAATGAGCAGTTCTTC.

This clonotype was counted ten times or more. The CDR3 sequence: CASRLKTGVTYNEQFF. CDR3 bases: TGTGCCAGCAGGCTCAAGACAGGGGTGACCTACAATGAGCAGTTCTTC. V usage is TRBV27 and J usage is TRBJ2-1, with TRBD1 matching 8 bases. The CDR3 sequence is 16 residues long. Germline CDR1 and CDR2: MNHEY and SMNVEV (reference sequence). The trim removed 6 bases at V and 2 bases at J, leaving 9 bases unmatched.

This clonotype was observed at least ten times. The junction shows a germline mismatch at one end, possibly a read error. The chain links TRBV11-2 to TRBJ2-3; 9 bases agree with TRBD2. The CDR3 has 15 residues. Germline CDR1 SGHAT, CDR2 FQNNGV. The CDR3 sequence: CASSLGGTSIDTQYF. The CDR3 nucleotides are TGTGCCAGCAGCTTGGGCGGGACTAGCATAGATACGCAGTATTTT.

This clonotype has a count of ten or more. This chain uses TRBV10-3 with TRBJ2-1; 9 nucleotides match TRBD1. V dropped 4 bases and J dropped 10; count of bases not matched to a gene: 2. Per germline, CDR1 ENHRY and CDR2 SYGVKD. The CDR3 extends over 12 amino acids. For the CDR3, the DNA is TGTGCCATCAGTGGGGACAGGGTAGAGCAGTTCTTC. This encodes CAISGDRVEQFF.

By share of the sample, this clonotype is medium-sized (0.01 to 0.1%). J is TRBJ1-2 and V is TRBV15; D might be TRBD1 (6 bases). Deletions cut 0 bases from V and 7 bases from J, with 18 bases between. The CDR3 has 16 amino acids. Germline values: CDR1 LNHNV, CDR2 YYDKDF (reference sequence). CDR3 bases: TGTGCCACCAGCAGAGATCAGGGGAGGCAGAGGTTTGGCTACACCTTC. Its translation: CATSRDQGRQRFGYTF.

In its sample, this clonotype was seen many times. This CDR3 reads CASSLTSGSYEQFF. The CDR3 DNA follows: TGTGCCAGCAGTTTAACTAGCGGGAGCTATGAGCAGTTCTTC. The gene calls are TRBV9 and TRBJ2-1; 11 nucleotides agree with TRBD2. V dropped 5 bases and J dropped 8; count of bases not matched to a gene: 6. CDR3 length equals 14 residues. CDR1 is SGDLS, CDR2 YYNGEE, per germline.

This clonotype appeared many times. The CDR3: CASSQGLATDTQYF. In nucleotides, the CDR3 is TGTGCCAGCAGCCAGGGACTAGCAACAGATACGCAGTATTTT. V gene TRBV3-1 combines with J gene TRBJ2-3; TRBD2 aligns across 9 bases. The CDR3 sequence is 14 residues long. The J segment lost 3 bases and the V segment lost 3 bases, leaving 1 base of the junction unmatched. The germline gives CDR1 LGHDT, CDR2 YNNKEL (reference sequence).

This clonotype has just a few counts. The rearrangement joins TRBV18 to TRBJ1-1; 8 nucleotides agree with TRBD1. Germline V CDR1 and CDR2: KGHSH, LQKENI. The CDR3 runs to 14 residues. V trimming: 1 base; J trimming: 3 bases; junction bases outside the gene matches: 1. The CDR3, as DNA: TGTGCCAGCTCACCACAGGGACAGGACACTGAAGCTTTCTTT. Its translation is CASSPQGQDTEAFF.

Judged by abundance, this clonotype is medium-sized. CDR3 amino acids: CASSQNAGVTDTQYF. DNA for the CDR3: TGTGCCAGCAGCCAAAATGCGGGAGTCACAGATACGCAGTATTTT. The gene calls are TRBV3-1 and TRBJ2-3; 7 bases fit TRBD2. Germline V CDR1 and CDR2: LGHDT, YNNKEL (reference sequence). V shed 2 bases and J 2 bases; nucleotides not matched to a gene: 4. This CDR3 is 15 amino acids long.

In this sample, this clonotype turned up many times. J is TRBJ1-1 and V is TRBV18, with a weak D call TRBD1 (6 bases). Trimming took off 5 bases at V and 12 bases at J, with 16 bases between the two ends. Germline values: CDR1 KGHSH, CDR2 LQKENI. This CDR3 spans 12 amino acids. Written as DNA, the CDR3 is TGTGCCAGCTCAGAGGGGGAGTCTGGGCCTTTCTTT. This gives the protein CASSEGESGPFF. The full variable domain, rest sourced from reference TRBV18 and TRBJ1-1, is NAGVMQNPRHLVRRRGQEARLRCSPMKGHSHVYWYRQLPEEGLKFMVYLQKENIIDESGMPKERFSAEFPKEGPSILRIQQVVRGDSAAYFCASSEGESGPFFGQGTRLTVV.

This clonotype was observed many times. The chain uses TRBV20-1 and TRBJ2-3; D unclear. V lost 1 base to trimming and J lost 5 bases, with 10 bases between them. The CDR3 is made up of 13 amino acids. CDR1 is DFQATT, CDR2 SNEGSKA, per germline (reference sequence). Written as DNA, the CDR3 is TGCAGTGCTAGAGTGGGTAGTCTAGATACGCAGTATTTT. This encodes CSARVGSLDTQYF.

Many counts were recorded for this clonotype. J is TRBJ2-2 and V is TRBV7-2; 10 bases are a match to TRBD1. The V gene end was trimmed by 5 bases and the J gene end by 0 bases; junction bases not matched to a gene: 12. CDR3 length: 19 residues. Looked up from germline, CDR1 is SGHTA and CDR2 is FQGNSA. CDR3 amino acids: CASSASGQGTFANTGELFF. The CDR3 DNA reads as TGTGCCAGCAGCGCTTCGGGACAGGGGACCTTCGCGAACACCGGGGAGCTGTTTTTT. Full variable domain (missing parts from reference TRBV7-2 and TRBJ2-2): GAGVSQSPSNKVTEKGKDVELRCDPISGHTALYWYRQSLGQGLEFLIYFQGNSAPDKSGLPSDRFSAERTGGSVSTLTIQRTQQEDSAVYLCASSASGQGTFANTGELFFGEGSRLTVL.

This clonotype was seen many times. The V gene is TRBV7-9, the J gene TRBJ1-1; no firm D call. The CDR3 contains 11 residues. Germline CDR1 is SEHNR and CDR2 is FQNEAQ (reference sequence). Trimming removed 6 bases at V and 6 bases at J, with 8 bases between. CDR3 amino acids: CASSRQAEAFF. The CDR3 DNA follows: TGTGCCAGCAGTCGTCAGGCTGAAGCTTTCTTT.

The sample holds many counts of this clonotype. The chain joins TRBV4-2 to TRBJ2-1, with 7 positions matching TRBD2. This CDR3 is built from 13 residues. The junction had 2 bases not matched to a gene; V was cut back by 1 base and J by 8 bases. Germline V lookup: CDR1 LGHNA, CDR2 YNFKEQ. The CDR3 here is CASSQAGRDEQFF. The CDR3 nucleotides read TGTGCCAGCAGCCAAGCAGGGAGGGATGAGCAGTTCTTC.

This clonotype was counted many times. This chain uses TRBV6-5 with TRBJ2-5; D might be TRBD1 (5 bases). Per germline, CDR1 MNHEY and CDR2 SVGAGI. The CDR3 length is 12 residues. V was pared by 5 bases and J by 7 bases, with 11 bases between. The CDR3 sequence: CASSQPQGTQYF. The CDR3 DNA sequence: TGTGCCAGCAGTCAACCCCAGGGGACCCAGTACTTC.

This clonotype has at least ten counts. The rearrangement joins TRBV5-1 to TRBJ2-5, with TRBD1 matching 7 bases. Germline-derived CDR1 and CDR2 are SGHRS and YFSETQ. V lost 4 bases to trimming and J lost 2 bases; unmatched junction nucleotides: 11. The CDR3 sequence is 16 residues long. The CDR3 reads CASSPNPQQGQETQYF. The CDR3, as DNA: TGCGCCAGCAGCCCGAATCCCCAACAGGGGCAAGAGACCCAGTACTTC.

The table lists this clonotype with many counts. The chain joins TRBV27 to TRBJ2-7; weak D call: TRBD2 (5 bases). The V end was cut by 8 bases, the J end by 4 bases, with 12 bases between. Germline assignment: CDR1 MNHEY and CDR2 SMNVEV (reference sequence). The CDR3 runs to 12 residues. Here the CDR3 reads CASGLAGYEQYF. The CDR3 DNA reads as TGTGCCAGCGGGCTAGCCGGGTACGAGCAGTACTTC.

The CDR3 sequence: CASKGGQRRDTQYF. The DNA for the CDR3 is TGTGCCAGCAAGGGAGGCCAGCGGAGAGATACGCAGTATTTT. The chain is built from TRBV27 and TRBJ2-3, with D possibly being TRBD2 (6 bases). Trimming shortened V by 7 bases and J by 5 bases, and 16 bases separated the two germline ends. The CDR3 contains 14 residues. Germline-derived CDR1 and CDR2 are MNHEY and SMNVEV (reference sequence).

There are many counts of this clonotype. The chain couples TRBV11-2 to TRBJ1-3; 7 bases map to TRBD1. Germline trimming cut 5 bases from V and 3 bases from J; bases unmatched to any gene: 4. This CDR3 comprises 14 residues. CDR1 is SGHAT, CDR2 FQNNGV, per germline. This chain's CDR3 is CASSMTGIGNTIYF. The CDR3 nucleotides read TGTGCCAGCAGCATGACAGGGATTGGAAACACCATATATTTT.

This clonotype was seen only a few times. A much larger clone differs by one base, so this may be a read error. The chain is built from TRBV6-6 and TRBJ2-7, with 7 bases fitting TRBD1. Germline loops: CDR1 MNHNY, CDR2 SVGAGI (reference sequence). V shed 0 bases and J 6 bases; nucleotides not matched to a gene: 5. The CDR3 contains 14 residues. The CDR3 region is CASSYSTGFCEQYF. The CDR3, as DNA: TGTGCCAGCAGTTACTCGACAGGGTTCTGCGAGCAGTACTTC.

The genes are TRBV6-1 and TRBJ1-2; 7 bases line up with TRBD1. The CDR3 runs to 15 residues. Trimming took 1 base from V and 3 from J; bases not matched to a gene: 5. Looked up from germline, CDR1 is MNHNS and CDR2 is SASEGT. The DNA for the CDR3 is TGTGCCAGCAGTGAAGTCGGCACAGGGGACTATGGCTACACCTTC. Protein sequence: CASSEVGTGDYGYTF.